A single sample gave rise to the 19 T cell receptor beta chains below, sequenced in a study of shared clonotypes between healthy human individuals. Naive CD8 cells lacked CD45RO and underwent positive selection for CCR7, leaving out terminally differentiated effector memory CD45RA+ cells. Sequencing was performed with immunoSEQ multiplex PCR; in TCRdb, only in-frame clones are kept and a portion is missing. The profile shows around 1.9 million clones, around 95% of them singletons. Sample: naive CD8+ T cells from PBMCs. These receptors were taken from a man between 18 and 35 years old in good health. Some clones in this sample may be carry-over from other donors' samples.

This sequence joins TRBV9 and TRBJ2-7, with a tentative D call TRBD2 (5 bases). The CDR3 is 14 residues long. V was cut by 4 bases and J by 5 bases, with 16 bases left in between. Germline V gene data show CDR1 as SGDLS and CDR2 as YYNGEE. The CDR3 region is CASSLAGRGDEQYF. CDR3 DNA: TGTGCCAGCAGCCTAGCAGGAAGAGGCGACGAGCAGTACTTC.

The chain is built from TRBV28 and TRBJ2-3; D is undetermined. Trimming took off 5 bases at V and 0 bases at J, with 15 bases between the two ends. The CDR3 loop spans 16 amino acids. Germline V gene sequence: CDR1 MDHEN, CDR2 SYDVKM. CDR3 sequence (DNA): TGTGCCAGCAGTCTACTTGGAAGACGTAGCACAGATACGCAGTATTTT. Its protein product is CASSLLGRRSTDTQYF.

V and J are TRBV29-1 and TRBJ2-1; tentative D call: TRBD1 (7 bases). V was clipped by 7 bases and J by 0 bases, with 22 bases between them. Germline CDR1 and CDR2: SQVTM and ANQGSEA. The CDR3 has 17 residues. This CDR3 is CSGEGSNRGGSYNEQFF. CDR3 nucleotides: TGCAGCGGAGAGGGGTCCAACAGGGGAGGCTCCTACAATGAGCAGTTCTTC.

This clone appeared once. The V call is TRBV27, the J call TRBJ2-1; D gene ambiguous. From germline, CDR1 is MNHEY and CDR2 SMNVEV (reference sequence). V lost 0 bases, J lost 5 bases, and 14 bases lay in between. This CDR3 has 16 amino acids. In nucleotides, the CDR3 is TGTGCCAGCAGTTTATCGGCGGTAGATAGCAACAATGAGCAGTTCTTC. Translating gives CASSLSAVDSNNEQFF.

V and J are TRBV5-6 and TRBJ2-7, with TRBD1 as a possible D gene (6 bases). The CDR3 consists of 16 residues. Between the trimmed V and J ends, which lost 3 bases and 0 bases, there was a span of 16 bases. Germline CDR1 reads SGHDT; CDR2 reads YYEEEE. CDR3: CASSSIYRDNSYEQYF. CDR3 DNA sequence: TGTGCCAGCAGCTCAATATACCGGGACAACTCCTACGAGCAGTACTTC.

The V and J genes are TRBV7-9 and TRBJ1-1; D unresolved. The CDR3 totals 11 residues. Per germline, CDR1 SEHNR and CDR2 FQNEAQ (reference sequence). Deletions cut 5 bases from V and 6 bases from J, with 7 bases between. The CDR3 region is CASSTSPEAFF. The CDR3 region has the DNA TGTGCCAGCAGCACCTCCCCTGAAGCTTTCTTT. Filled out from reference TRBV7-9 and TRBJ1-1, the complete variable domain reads DTGVSQNPRHKITKRGQNVTFRCDPISEHNRLYWYRQTLGQGPEFLTYFQNEAQLEKSRLLSDRFSAERPKGSFSTLEIQRTEQGDSAMYLCASSTSPEAFFGQGTRLTVV.

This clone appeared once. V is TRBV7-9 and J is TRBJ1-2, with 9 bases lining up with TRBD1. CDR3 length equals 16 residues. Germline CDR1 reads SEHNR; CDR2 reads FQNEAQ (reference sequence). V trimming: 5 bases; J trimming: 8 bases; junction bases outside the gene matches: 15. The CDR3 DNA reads TGTGCCAGCAGCCCTCCCCTTGGGGACAGGGAGAGGGGCTACACCTTC. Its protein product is CASSPPLGDRERGYTF.

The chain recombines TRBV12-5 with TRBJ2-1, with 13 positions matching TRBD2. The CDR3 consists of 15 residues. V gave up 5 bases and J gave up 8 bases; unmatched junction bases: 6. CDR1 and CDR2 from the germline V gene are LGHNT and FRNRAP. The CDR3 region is CASGIGTSGNDEQFF. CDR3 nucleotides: TGTGCTAGTGGTATAGGGACTAGCGGGAATGATGAGCAGTTCTTC.

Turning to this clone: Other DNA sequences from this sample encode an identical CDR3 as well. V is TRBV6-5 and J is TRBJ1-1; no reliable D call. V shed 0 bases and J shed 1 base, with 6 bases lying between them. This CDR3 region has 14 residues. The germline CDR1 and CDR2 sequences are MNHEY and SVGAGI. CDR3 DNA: TGTGCCAGCAGTTACTCCCTCAGGAACACTGAAGCTTTCTTT. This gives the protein CASSYSLRNTEAFF.

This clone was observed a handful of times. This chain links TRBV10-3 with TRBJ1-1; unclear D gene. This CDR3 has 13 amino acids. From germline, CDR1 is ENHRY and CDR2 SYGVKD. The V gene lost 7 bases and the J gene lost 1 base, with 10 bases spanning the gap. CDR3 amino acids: CAIKPIENTEAFF. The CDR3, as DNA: TGTGCCATCAAGCCGATCGAGAACACTGAAGCTTTCTTT.

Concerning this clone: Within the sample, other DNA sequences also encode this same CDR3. Here the CDR3 reads CASSVTGSSYNEQFF. CDR3 nucleotide sequence: TGTGCCAGCAGCGTTACAGGATCCTCCTACAATGAGCAGTTCTTC. The chain links TRBV9 to TRBJ2-1, with D possibly TRBD1 on 5 matching bases. The CDR3 has 15 amino acids. Germline loops: CDR1 SGDLS, CDR2 YYNGEE. Trimming removed 2 bases at V and 0 bases at J, with 9 bases between. Using reference TRBV9 and TRBJ2-1 for the parts outside the CDR3, the full variable domain is DSGVTQTPKHLITATGQRVTLRCSPRSGDLSVYWYQQSLDQGLQFLIQYYNGEERAKGNILERFSAQQFPDLHSELNLSSLELGDSALYFCASSVTGSSYNEQFFGPGTRLTVL.

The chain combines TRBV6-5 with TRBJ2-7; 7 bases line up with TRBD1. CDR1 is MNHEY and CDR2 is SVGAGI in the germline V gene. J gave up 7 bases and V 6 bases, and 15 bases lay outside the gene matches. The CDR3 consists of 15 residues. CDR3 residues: CASRTSRQGLYEQYF. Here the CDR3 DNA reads TGTGCCAGCAGGACTTCGAGACAGGGCCTGTATGAGCAGTACTTC.

The CDR3 loop is CASSLGGRTGDGYTF. CDR3 nucleotides: TGTGCCAGCAGCTTAGGAGGGCGGACAGGGGATGGCTACACCTTC. The rearrangement uses TRBV7-9 and TRBJ1-2; 9 bases are shared with TRBD1. The CDR3 consists of 15 residues. The germline V gene has CDR1 SEHNR and CDR2 FQNEAQ (reference sequence). J lost 6 bases, V lost 1 base, and 6 bases had no gene match.

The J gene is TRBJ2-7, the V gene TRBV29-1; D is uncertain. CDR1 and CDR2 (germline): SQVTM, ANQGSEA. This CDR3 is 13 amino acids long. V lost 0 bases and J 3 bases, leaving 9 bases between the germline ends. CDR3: CSVEEVGVYEQYF. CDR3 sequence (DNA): TGCAGCGTTGAAGAGGTAGGAGTCTACGAGCAGTACTTC.

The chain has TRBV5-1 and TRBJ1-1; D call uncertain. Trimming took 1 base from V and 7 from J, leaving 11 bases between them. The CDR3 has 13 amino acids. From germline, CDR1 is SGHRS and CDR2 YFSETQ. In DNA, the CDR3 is TGCGCCAGCAGCTTGCGGGGTCCAAATGAAGCTTTCTTT. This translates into CASSLRGPNEAFF. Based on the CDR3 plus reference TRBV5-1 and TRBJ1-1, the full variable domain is KAGVTQTPRYLIKTRGQQVTLSCSPISGHRSVSWYQQTPGQGLQFLFEYFSETQRNKGNFPGRFSGRQFSNSRSEMNVSTLELGDSALYLCASSLRGPNEAFFGQGTRLTVV.

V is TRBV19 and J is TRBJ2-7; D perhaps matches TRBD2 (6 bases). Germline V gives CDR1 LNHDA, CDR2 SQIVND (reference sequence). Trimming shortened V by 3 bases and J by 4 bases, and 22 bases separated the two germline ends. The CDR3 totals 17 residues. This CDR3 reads CASSMIGGGEYWYEQYF. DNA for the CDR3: TGTGCCAGTAGTATGATTGGTGGAGGGGAATATTGGTACGAGCAGTACTTC.

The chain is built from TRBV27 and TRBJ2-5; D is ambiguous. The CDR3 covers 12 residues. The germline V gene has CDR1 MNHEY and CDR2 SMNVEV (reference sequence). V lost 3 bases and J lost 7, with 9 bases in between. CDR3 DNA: TGTGCCAGCAGTTTTATTTTTGGGACCCAGTACTTC. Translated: CASSFIFGTQYF.

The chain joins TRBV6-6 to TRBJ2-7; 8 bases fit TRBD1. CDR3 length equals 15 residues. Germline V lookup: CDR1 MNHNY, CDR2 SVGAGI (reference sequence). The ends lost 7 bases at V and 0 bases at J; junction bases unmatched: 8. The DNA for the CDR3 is TGTGCCAGCACCCCGACAGGGGAAAGCTCCTACGAGCAGTACTTC. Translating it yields CASTPTGESSYEQYF.

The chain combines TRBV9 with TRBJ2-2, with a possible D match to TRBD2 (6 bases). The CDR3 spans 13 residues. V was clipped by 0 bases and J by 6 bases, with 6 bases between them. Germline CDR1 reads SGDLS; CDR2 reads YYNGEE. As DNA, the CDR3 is TGTGCCAGCAGCGTAGGACTAGCCGGGGAGCTGTTTTTT. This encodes CASSVGLAGELFF.